Each of the 12 T cell receptor beta chains below was sequenced from the same sample in a study of cytomegalovirus exposure and HLA in healthy donors (dated by TCRdb to about 2017). Library preparation used the immunoSEQ multiplex PCR assay. For the multiplex PCR, a mixture combining 60 forward primers for TCR Vbeta segments and 13 reverse primers for TCR Jbeta segments was used. In its TCRdb copy, this immuneACCESS table keeps in-frame sequences only and misses some clones. Where compared with another copy, unresolved V genes explain less than half of these, and the others have no known cause. The sample table records about 100,000 clones; about 82% of these occur just once. The top ten hold around 6.7% of the sample. Sequenced material: PBMCs. These receptor sequences come from a man in his thirties or forties in good health and CMV-seronegative.

Only a few counts were recorded for this clone. The V gene is TRBV6-5, the J gene TRBJ1-1; D ambiguous. This CDR3 spans 14 amino acids. Germline CDR1 and CDR2: MNHEY and SVGAGI. Trimming removed 5 bases at V and 4 bases at J, with 14 bases between. The CDR3 reads CASSESGSRTEAFF. The CDR3 bases are TGTGCCAGCAGTGAATCTGGGAGTCGCACTGAAGCTTTCTTT.

The V gene is TRBV28, the J gene TRBJ2-7; maybe TRBD2 (6 bases). CDR1 and CDR2 (germline): MDHEN, SYDVKM. With 8 bases removed from V and 2 bases from J, the gap between germline ends came to 10 bases. This CDR3 has 12 residues. This chain's CDR3 is CASVGGAYEQYF. The CDR3 bases are TGTGCCAGCGTCGGGGGAGCCTACGAGCAGTACTTC.

V is TRBV5-4 and J is TRBJ1-4; D is possibly TRBD1 (5 bases). Per germline, CDR1 SGHNT and CDR2 YYREEE (reference sequence). The CDR3 loop spans 16 amino acids. V shed 5 bases and J shed 3 bases, with 17 bases lying between them. The CDR3 nucleotides read TGTGCCAGCAGACGGGGAGGGGAAAACTCTAATGAAAAACTGTTTTTT. Protein: CASRRGGENSNEKLFF.

This chain joins TRBV5-1 and TRBJ2-2; TRBD1 matches at 12 bases. Germline CDR1 is SGHRS and CDR2 is YFSETQ. CDR3 length equals 15 residues. J gave up 7 bases and V 7 bases, and 8 bases lay outside the gene matches. This CDR3 reads CASGTGGDRGGELFF. CDR3 sequence (DNA): TGCGCCAGCGGGACAGGGGGCGATAGAGGCGGGGAGCTGTTTTTT.

The gene calls are TRBV6-4 and TRBJ2-3; 9 bases line up with TRBD2. The V gene end was trimmed by 4 bases and the J gene end by 2 bases; junction bases not matched to a gene: 4. Germline CDR1 MRHNA, CDR2 SNTAGT. The CDR3 has 15 amino acids. The CDR3 spells CASSASGGTTDTQYF. The CDR3 nucleotides read TGTGCCAGCAGTGCCAGCGGGGGGACCACAGATACGCAGTATTTT.

The chain carries TRBV2 and TRBJ1-2, with D possibly TRBD1 on 6 matching bases. CDR1 and CDR2 (germline): SNHLY, FYNNEI. The CDR3 extends over 14 amino acids. V dropped 6 bases and J dropped 0 bases, with 11 bases sitting between them. The CDR3 here is CASSLQGTNYGYTF. The CDR3 nucleotides read TGTGCCAGCAGCTTACAGGGAACTAACTATGGCTACACCTTC.

V gene TRBV9 combines with J gene TRBJ1-2, with D uncertain. This CDR3 contains 14 residues. Per germline, CDR1 SGDLS and CDR2 YYNGEE. V was clipped by 0 bases and J by 4 bases, with 10 bases between them. CDR3 loop: CASSVVVESYGYTF. The CDR3 coding sequence is TGTGCCAGCAGCGTAGTGGTGGAGTCCTATGGCTACACCTTC. The full variable domain, rest sourced from reference TRBV9 and TRBJ1-2, is DSGVTQTPKHLITATGQRVTLRCSPRSGDLSVYWYQQSLDQGLQFLIQYYNGEERAKGNILERFSAQQFPDLHSELNLSSLELGDSALYFCASSVVVESYGYTFGSGTRLTVV.

The chain recombines TRBV5-1 with TRBJ2-3, with D tentatively TRBD1 (6 bases). The CDR3 has 14 amino acids. V was pared by 6 bases and J by 6 bases, with 17 bases between. Germline CDR1 reads SGHRS; CDR2 reads YFSETQ. CDR3 sequence: CASTTQGVVDTQYF. DNA for the CDR3: TGCGCCAGCACAACACAGGGAGTTGTGGATACGCAGTATTTT.

This chain uses TRBV4-3 with TRBJ1-2; 7 positions match TRBD1. With 1 base clipped from V and 4 bases from J, the junction kept 6 bases outside the gene matches. The germline CDR1 and CDR2 sequences are LGHNA and YSLEER. The CDR3 is 15 residues long. CDR3 amino acids: CASSQGQGSTYGYTF. Here the CDR3 DNA reads TGCGCCAGCAGCCAAGGACAGGGAAGTACCTATGGCTACACCTTC.

V usage is TRBV6-5 and J usage is TRBJ1-2; 7 bases are shared with TRBD1. The CDR3 covers 14 residues. V lost 6 bases, J lost 4 bases, and 8 bases stayed unmatched. Germline assignment: CDR1 MNHEY and CDR2 SVGAGI. The CDR3 loop reads CASSSIGQAYGYTF. In DNA, the CDR3 is TGTGCCAGCAGCTCCATCGGACAGGCCTATGGCTACACCTTC.

This chain uses TRBV20-1 with TRBJ2-3; no clear D gene. This CDR3 is built from 11 residues. Trimming left V 4 bases short and J 1 base short, with 3 bases between. Germline CDR1 is DFQATT and CDR2 is SNEGSKA (reference sequence). The CDR3 DNA sequence: TGCAGTGCTACCGGCACAGATACGCAGTATTTT. Amino acids: CSATGTDTQYF.

The genes are TRBV5-1 and TRBJ2-3, with 9 nucleotides matching TRBD2. The CDR3 totals 16 residues. Germline CDR1 reads SGHRS; CDR2 reads YFSETQ. The ends lost 4 bases at V and 5 bases at J; junction bases unmatched: 11. CDR3 residues: CASSPDLAGSRDTQYF. The DNA for the CDR3 is TGCGCCAGCAGCCCCGACCTAGCGGGGTCTCGAGATACGCAGTATTTT.